The source of this T cell receptor beta chain is a study of radiotherapy plus CTLA-4 blockade in lung cancer (dated by TCRdb to the late 2010s). Describing the broader study: Objective responses were observed in more than 15% of enrolled patients, and disease control was achieved in less than 40%.

The paper's findings and limits, for the study overall: After treatment with radiotherapy and ipilimumab, TCR clones that originated in tumors expanded in peripheral blood. Early dynamic changes in blood T cell clones, together with increased serum interferon-beta after radiation, were reported as the strongest predictors of response.

The germline V gene encodes CDR1 MNHNY and CDR2 SVGAGI (reference sequence). At the junction V is shortened by 10 bases and J by 3 bases, with 21 bases in between. Including the terminal cysteine and phenylalanine, the CDR3 comprises 15 residues. Only the CDR3 region is kept as DNA, spanning 45 bases read in frame from base 1. Many counts were recorded for this clone. The specificity of this receptor is unknown. No clone much larger than this one lies a single base away; base qualities are absent. Libraries were constructed by the immunoSEQ multiplex PCR assay. TCRdb obtained this table from immuneACCESS and retained in-frame rearrangements with V and J assigned. These tables miss some clones; where compared with another copy, unresolved V genes account for less than half of the shortfall, and the remainder is unexplained. The sample table contains approximately 45,000 clones; only one count was recorded for 63% of them. The ten largest clones take up less than 20% of the sample.

The study evaluated CTLA-4 blockade (ipilimumab) given together with focal radiation therapy in patients who had chemo-refractory metastatic non-small-cell lung cancer. The rearrangement combines TRBV6-6 with TRBJ1-2, with the D gene not clear enough to name. This receptor was identified in a human donor with non-small cell lung cancer who had a partial response to radiotherapy plus ipilimumab. The sequencing used peripheral blood, collected from a patient treated with radiotherapy plus ipilimumab. The sequenced DNA is TGTGCCATACATGATTCGGCGGGGAAAGACTATGGCTACACCTTC. Its coded protein is CAIHDSAGKDYGYTF.